This record covers a single T cell receptor beta chain. These data belong to a study of sequential checkpoint blockade in melanoma. Study context: Arm A got nivolumab then ipilimumab; arm B the reverse, 1:1. Maintenance nivolumab came after either treatment sequence.

The CDR3 has 12 residues. Looked up from germline, CDR1 is SGHNT and CDR2 is YYREEE (reference sequence). Trimming shortened V by 4 bases and J by 6 bases, and 11 bases separated the two germline ends. The protocol was immunoSEQ multiplex PCR, while the TCRdb copy is restricted to in-frame clones and leaves out a portion. The sample contains about 20,000 clones, 75% to 90% of which appear only once. Treatment of the sample: randomized to nivolumab then ipilimumab (arm A) or the reverse (arm B). Patients had received no earlier DNA-damaging chemotherapy. From thawed PBMCs, live CD3+CD8+ cells negative for CD19 and CD56 were sorted.

The sequence was collected from a human donor with melanoma. The sample was CD8+ T cells sorted from blood (inferred from file names), taken from a patient given nivolumab and ipilimumab in sequence. The V gene is TRBV5-4, the J gene TRBJ2-7; D might be TRBD1 (6 bases). The CDR3 is CASSGTGLEQYF. The CDR3 nucleotides are TGTGCCAGCAGCGGAACAGGGCTCGAGCAGTACTTC.